A single T cell receptor beta chain is shown here with its context. Its antigen is not yet known. Base qualities were left out, and no much larger clone turns up one base away. Donors were healthy HIV-negative adults with no recently reported acute infections or vaccinations. Every donor was a Caucasian adult residing in Nashville, Tennessee, USA. CD4+ T cells were enriched by magnetic negative selection, after which naive cells were positively selected on CD45RA and the negative fraction was taken as the memory subset. Blood was collected by leukapheresis, and PBMCs were isolated by Ficoll-Histopaque density gradient centrifugation and then cryopreserved in liquid nitrogen vapor phase. Analytical flow cytometry was used to check the purity and quantity of each magnetically sorted T cell population. Each sorted fraction had its genomic DNA isolated and then quantified by UV absorbance on a Nanodrop 2000c.

This specimen belongs to a study of shared clonotypes between healthy human individuals (dated by TCRdb to 2018 to 2020). Regarding the study in general: Three men and two women, aged 18 to 49 years, made up the cohort. For each donor, CD4 naive and CD4 memory were each run on three plates, CD8 naive on two plates, and CD8 memory on one plate. To estimate repertoire size and how much clonotypes are shared between individuals, the study performed deep sequencing of blood TCR repertoires from about 5 healthy adults. Different laboratories and diverse techniques were used to prepare libraries and sequence TCR repertoires, to increase sequencing depth and limit assay-specific biases. Each donor's leukapheresis produced roughly between roughly 0.85 and 9.5 billion PBMCs. Overall results and qualifications from the work: Based on pairwise subsampling, the degree of clonotype sharing among donors was expected to be affected by sequencing depth. Compared with non-shared clonotypes, clonotypes shared by all four sorted-subset donors had higher generation probabilities. Sharing across a few donors was observed for roughly 5% of naive CD4, 3% to 3.5% of naive CD8, over 2% of memory CD4, and over 0.3% of memory CD8 clonotypes. Because the study included only a small number of donors, the genetic and exposure-history diversity represented was limited. Sampling was limited to blood, and TCR repertoires in tissue likely differ from TCR repertoires in blood. Incomplete sequencing was indicated by rarefaction of sorted-subset datasets, despite the large sequencing depth. Naive subsets generally had larger estimated clonotype richness than memory subsets did.

Using the deep immunoSEQ assay, TCR CDR3 regions were amplified from genomic DNA by multiplex PCR. For each cell subset, the extracted genomic DNA was distributed evenly across all wells of several immunoSEQ 96-well plates, and each plate served as one replicate. For sorted subsets, around 200 ng genomic DNA, equal to about 30,000 T cell genomes, was loaded into each replicate PCR. Purified libraries were quantified with a Qubit 3.0 fluorometer, sized on a Bioanalyzer 2100, and re-quantified with the KAPA Library Quantification kit. Each immunoSEQ 96-well plate was sequenced on its own single-read 150-cycle Illumina NextSeq 550 flow cell. The study's own analysis went as follows. Because only junctional sequences without quality scores were contained in the immunoSEQ output, filtering matching that applied to full-length reads could not be performed. Sequences were annotated with PyIR, a Python wrapper for IgBLAST v1.9, and V/J genes and CDR3 were assigned using IMGT germline references. Any read was removed if the V/J assignment was weak (E-value above 1e-6), the CDR3 was missing, or the read contained stop codons, out-of-frame junctions, or ambiguous translated residues. V3J clonotypes were defined as sequences sharing the same inferred V gene, J gene, and CDR3 amino acid sequence. Percentage overlap between repertoires was computed as shared unique clonotypes divided by the size of the smaller repertoire. RTK rarefaction, the Chao1 estimator, and Recon v2.1 estimates of unobserved clonotypes were used to assess repertoire richness. For all TCRbeta clonotypes obtained by the gDNA method from a few donors, generation probabilities were computed with OLGA. TCRdb holds this immuneACCESS table with in-frame rearrangements only. Some clones are missing; in checked studies, unresolved V genes explain under half, and the rest has no known cause. V and J calls and clone size are those listed in that table; D and trimming were worked out from the DNA. This sample is represented by over a million clones; approximately 68% of them were singletons. Roughly 1.5% of the sample goes to the ten largest clones.

The source is a young man in good health. Sequenced input: memory CD4+ T cells sorted from blood. This specimen's cell subset or site label, per the study, means: CD45RA-negative fraction.

The base sequence is TGTGCCTGGAGGACCGGGACAGCTGAAGCTTTCTTT. It specifies CAWRTGTAEAFF. The sequence links TRBV30 to TRBJ1-1, and TRBD1 aligns with 7 junction nucleotides. Trimming takes 3 bases off V and 6 bases off J; junction bases not matched to a gene: 4. The CDR3 covers 12 residues, taking in both the cysteine and the phenylalanine. Only the CDR3 region is kept as DNA, spanning 36 bases read in frame from base 1. From a lookup of the germline V gene (reference sequence), CDR1 and CDR2 are GTSNPN and SVGIG. Extended through the reference TRBV30 and TRBJ1-1 proteins, this CDR3 yields the full variable domain: SQTIHQWPATLVQPVGSPLSLECTVEGTSNPNLYWYRQAAGRGLQLLFYSVGIGQISSEVPQNLSASRPQDRQFILSSKKLLLSDSGFYLCAWRTGTAEAFFGQGTRLTVV.